These T cell receptor beta chains were read from a single sample in a study of early T cells in non-severe SARS-CoV-2 infection. TCRdb redid the calling of the 5' RACE reads with MiXCR, one entry per CDR3 protein. This sample has tens of thousands of distinct CDR3 sequences, with over 10% found just once. The source material was whole blood, sampled at baseline. The receptor source for this set is an adult who was a healthcare worker with PCR-confirmed SARS-CoV-2 infection or an uninfected control (not recorded which). CDR3s include the opening cysteine and the closing phenylalanine or tryptophan. The order of the fields is CDR3 length, V gene, J gene, D gene, clone size, CDR3 DNA, CDR3 protein. D genes are given only for firm matches. Clone sizes are given selectively: once, few, many, or a class where the clone is expanded.

>17|TRBV10-2|TRBJ2-2|TRBD1|.
TGCGCCAGCAGTGAAGAGCGGACAGGGTGGATCACCGGGGAGCTGTTTTTT
CASSEERTGWITGELFF
>14|TRBV7-9|TRBJ1-6|.|few
TGTGCCAGCACACAAGCGCGGGGTAATTCACCCCTCCACTTT
CASTQARGNSPLHF
>15|TRBV6-5|TRBJ1-4|.|few
TGTGCCAGCAGCTATTTACAGGGTGCCGGTGAAAAACTGTTTTTT
CASSYLQGAGEKLFF
>17|TRBV24-1|TRBJ2-1|TRBD1|.
TGTGCCACCAGTGACTCAATCCGGACAGGGGTGGGCGATGAGCAGTTCTTC
CATSDSIRTGVGDEQFF
>15|TRBV4-2|TRBJ2-2|TRBD2|many
TGTGCCAGCAGCTACCTCCGGGGGGGCGGCGGGGAGCTGTTTTTT
CASSYLRGGGGELFF
>13|TRBV7-8|TRBJ2-3|.|once
TGTGCCAGCAGCTTAGCTTCGGCAGATACGCAGTATTTT
CASSLASADTQYF
>16|TRBV12-3/TRBV12-4|TRBJ1-2|.|few
TGTGCCAGCAGATCCGGGACCGGGTCCTTAGTGGATGGCTACACCTTC
CASRSGTGSLVDGYTF
>11|TRBV2|TRBJ2-5|TRBD2|.
TGTGCCAGCAGGGGGGAGGGGACCCAGTACTTC
CASRGEGTQYF
>15|TRBV11-2|TRBJ2-1|.|.
TGTGCCAGCAGCTTGGAGGGACCGACCTACAATGAGCAGTTCTTC
CASSLEGPTYNEQFF
>17|TRBV27|TRBJ2-5|TRBD1|.
TGTGCCAGCAGTCCCCAAGCCCGGGACAGGGGCCAAGAGACCCAGTACTTC
CASSPQARDRGQETQYF
>16|TRBV11-2|TRBJ2-3|TRBD2|few
TGTGCCAGCAGCCCTAGGGTACTAGCGGACCTGGATACGCAGTATTTT
CASSPRVLADLDTQYF
>17|TRBV6-1|TRBJ1-6|TRBD1|many
TGTGCCAGCAGCCCGACAGGGGGAAGGTCCTATAATTCACCCCTCCACTTT
CASSPTGGRSYNSPLHF
>18|TRBV14|TRBJ2-1|TRBD2|many
TGTGCCAGCAGCCAAGTGATGACTAGCGGGGGTGGCTACAATGAGCAGTTCTTC
CASSQVMTSGGGYNEQFF
>14|TRBV6-5|TRBJ1-5|.|.
TGTGCCAGCAGATCGTCAGGGGACGATCAGCCCCAGCATTTT
CASRSSGDDQPQHF
>15|TRBV3-1|TRBJ2-3|TRBD2|few
TGTGCCAGCAGCCCCCGGGGGGGCTTGACCGATACGCAGTATTTT
CASSPRGGLTDTQYF
>14|TRBV7-2|TRBJ2-4|.|few
TGTGCCAGCAGCTTAGTTGGGACTGTCGACATTCAGTACTTC
CASSLVGTVDIQYF
>15|TRBV9|TRBJ2-3|TRBD1|.
TGTGCCAGCAGCGTAGAGGGACAGGGGCCAGATACGCAGTATTTT
CASSVEGQGPDTQYF
>13|TRBV10-3|TRBJ2-7|TRBD1|many
TGTGCCATCAGTGACCCGACAGGGGTCGAGCAGTACTTC
CAISDPTGVEQYF
>12|TRBV19|TRBJ2-7|.|few
TGTGCCAGTAGTAGCCCCTCCTACGAGCAGTACTTC
CASSSPSYEQYF
>16|TRBV4-3|TRBJ2-3|TRBD2|few
TGCGCCAGCAGCCAAGGGCCTAGCGGGGGGGCGGATACGCAGTATTTT
CASSQGPSGGADTQYF
>15|TRBV7-2|TRBJ2-7|.|.
TGTGCCAGCAGCTTAGAATACGGGACACCCTACGAGCAGTACTTC
CASSLEYGTPYEQYF
>16|TRBV27|TRBJ2-2|TRBD1|few
TGTGCCAGCAGTTTAGGGGCAGGGGGCATTGTCGGGGAGCTGTTTTTT
CASSLGAGGIVGELFF
>14|TRBV4-1|TRBJ1-5|TRBD1|few
TGCGCCAGCAGCCAGACAGGGGGAAATCAGCCCCAGCATTTT
CASSQTGGNQPQHF
>12|TRBV29-1|TRBJ2-6|.|few
TGCAGCGTTGTATCTGGGGCCAACGTCCTGACTTTC
CSVVSGANVLTF
>12|TRBV20-1|TRBJ2-7|.|few
TGCAGCGTGGGTCTGGGGGCCTACGAGCAGTACTTC
CSVGLGAYEQYF
>14|TRBV29-1|TRBJ1-2|TRBD1|.
TGCAGCGTTGAAGGACGTGGGACAGACTATGGCTACACCTTC
CSVEGRGTDYGYTF
>13|TRBV7-3|TRBJ2-1|.|few
TGTGCCAGCAGCCCCCAGCTAAGCAATGAGCAGTTCTTC
CASSPQLSNEQFF
>15|TRBV18|TRBJ1-6|TRBD1|many
TGTGCCAGCTCACCACCGGAGGGGGCCCATTCACCCCTCCACTTT
CASSPPEGAHSPLHF
>14|TRBV12-3/TRBV12-4|TRBJ1-2|.|few
TGTGCCAGCAGCGTGTGGGATATGGACTATGGCTACACCTTC
CASSVWDMDYGYTF
>13|TRBV20-1|TRBJ1-6|.|.
TGCAGTGCTGCAGGGGCCAGTAATTCACCCCTCCACTTT
CSAAGASNSPLHF
>11|TRBV13|TRBJ1-1|.|many
TGTGCCAGCAGCCGTACAACTGAAGCTTTCTTT
CASSRTTEAFF
>16|TRBV7-6|TRBJ1-1|TRBD1|.
TGTGCCAGCAGCTCAGAGACAGGGGGTATGAACACTGAAGCTTTCTTT
CASSSETGGMNTEAFF
>16|TRBV11-2|TRBJ1-4|.|few
TGTGCCAGCAGCTTAGTAATTCGTCCAACTAATGAAAAACTGTTTTTT
CASSLVIRPTNEKLFF
>16|TRBV11-2|TRBJ1-2|.|many
TGTGCCAGCAGCTCAATTCGGGACCAATCTAACTATGGCTACACCTTC
CASSSIRDQSNYGYTF
>12|TRBV15|TRBJ2-1|.|many
TGTGCCACCAGCAGAATTGGATATGAGCAGTTCTTC
CATSRIGYEQFF
>21|TRBV28|TRBJ1-6|.|many
TGTGCCAGCAGCGCCTCAGGGAGGGGTGGCACCCATAGCTCCTATAATTCACCCCTCCACTTT
CASSASGRGGTHSSYNSPLHF
>16|TRBV7-3|TRBJ2-6|.|.
TGTGCCAGCAGCTTAGGCAGCCTCTCTGGGGCCAACGTCCTGACTTTC
CASSLGSLSGANVLTF
>14|TRBV12-3/TRBV12-4|TRBJ2-7|TRBD1|many
TGTGCCAGCAGTTTAGGGACAGGGATCAACGAGCAGTACTTC
CASSLGTGINEQYF
>13|TRBV5-5|TRBJ1-1|.|many
TGTGCCAGCAGCTTGTATGCGGACACTGAAGCTTTCTTT
CASSLYADTEAFF
>14|TRBV29-1|TRBJ2-7|.|.
TGCAGCGTTGTCCCTAGGGGGAAACCCTACGAGCAGTACTTC
CSVVPRGKPYEQYF
>15|TRBV11-2|TRBJ2-7|.|many
TGTGCCAGCAGCTTAGAGCGGTCAGGGACCTACGAGCAGTACTTC
CASSLERSGTYEQYF
>13|TRBV29-1|TRBJ1-6|TRBD1|many
TGCAGCGTATCACAGGGGAGGGATTCACCCCTCCACTTT
CSVSQGRDSPLHF
>15|TRBV4-1|TRBJ1-4|TRBD1|.
TGCGCCAGCAGCCAAGATCGACAGGGGAATGAAAAACTGTTTTTT
CASSQDRQGNEKLFF
>12|TRBV7-2|TRBJ1-3|.|.
TGTGCCAGCAGCTTACATAGAAACACCATATATTTT
CASSLHRNTIYF
>13|TRBV20-1|TRBJ2-7|TRBD1|.
TGCAGTGCGCCGGGACAGTTCCTCTACGAGCAGTACTTC
CSAPGQFLYEQYF
>14|TRBV12-3/TRBV12-4|TRBJ2-7|.|many
TGTGCCAGCAGTGGTTGGTGGGGGAATTACGAGCAGTACTTC
CASSGWWGNYEQYF
>13|TRBV20-1|TRBJ2-1|TRBD1|few
TGCAGTGCTAACCGGGACAGAGACAATGAGCAGTTCTTC
CSANRDRDNEQFF
>15|TRBV3-1|TRBJ2-7|.|.
TGTGCCACCCAACCCCGTGACGGGGGAACCTACGAGCAGTACTTC
CATQPRDGGTYEQYF
>14|TRBV2|TRBJ1-2|.|few
TGTGCCAGCAGTGTACGTGGAGGGCTTGATGGCTACACCTTC
CASSVRGGLDGYTF
>15|TRBV19|TRBJ2-6|.|.
TGTGCCAGTAGTACCCCATTTGGTGGGGCCAACGTCCTGACTTTC
CASSTPFGGANVLTF
>14|TRBV7-9|TRBJ2-1|TRBD1|.
TGTGCCAGTTCCCGACAGGGTGGCTACAATGAGCAGTTCTTC
CASSRQGGYNEQFF
>16|TRBV28|TRBJ2-1|.|many
TGTGCCAGCAGCCGGACCCTGGGACTCCAAAACAATGAGCAGTTCTTC
CASSRTLGLQNNEQFF
>11|TRBV7-2|TRBJ2-5|.|many
TGTGCCAGCAGCTTCCTAGAGACCCAGTACTTC
CASSFLETQYF
>15|TRBV2|TRBJ2-3|.|.
TGTGCCAGCAGTGTGAGGGACGGAGCCACAGATACGCAGTATTTT
CASSVRDGATDTQYF
>14|TRBV5-1|TRBJ1-1|.|.
TGCGCCAGCAGCCCCCTCCTAGGCAGGACTGAAGCTTTCTTT
CASSPLLGRTEAFF
>16|TRBV11-3|TRBJ2-1|TRBD2|few
TGTGCCAGCAGCTCCCCGGGACTAGCGGGCCTCAATGAGCAGTTCTTC
CASSSPGLAGLNEQFF
>13|TRBV4-2|TRBJ1-1|.|.
TGTGCCAGCAGCCTATCGGGGAACGCTGAAGCTTTCTTT
CASSLSGNAEAFF